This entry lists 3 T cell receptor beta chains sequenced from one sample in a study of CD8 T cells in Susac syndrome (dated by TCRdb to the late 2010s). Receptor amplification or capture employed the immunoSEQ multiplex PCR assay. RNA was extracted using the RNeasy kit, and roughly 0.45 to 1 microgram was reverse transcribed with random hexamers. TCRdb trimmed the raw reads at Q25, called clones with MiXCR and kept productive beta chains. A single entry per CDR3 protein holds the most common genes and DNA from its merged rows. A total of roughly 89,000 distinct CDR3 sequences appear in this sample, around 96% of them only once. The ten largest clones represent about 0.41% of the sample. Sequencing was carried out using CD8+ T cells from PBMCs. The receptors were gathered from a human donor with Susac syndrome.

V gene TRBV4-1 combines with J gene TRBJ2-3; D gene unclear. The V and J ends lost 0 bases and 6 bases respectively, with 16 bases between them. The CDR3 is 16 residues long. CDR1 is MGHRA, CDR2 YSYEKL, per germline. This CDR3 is CASSQDGQPDADTQYF. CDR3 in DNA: TGCGCCAGCAGCCAAGACGGCCAGCCGGACGCGGATACGCAGTATTTT.

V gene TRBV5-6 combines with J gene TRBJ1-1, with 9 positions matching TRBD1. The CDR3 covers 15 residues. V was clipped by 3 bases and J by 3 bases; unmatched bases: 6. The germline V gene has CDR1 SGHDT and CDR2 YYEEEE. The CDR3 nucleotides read TGTGCCAGCAGCTGGGGGACAGGGCGGGACACTGAAGCTTTCTTT. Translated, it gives CASSWGTGRDTEAFF. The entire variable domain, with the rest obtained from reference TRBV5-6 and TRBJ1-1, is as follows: DAGVTQSPTHLIKTRGQQVTLRCSPKSGHDTVSWYQQALGQGPQFIFQYYEEEERQRGNFPDRFSGHQFPNYSSELNVNALLLGDSALYLCASSWGTGRDTEAFFGQGTRLTVV.

The CDR3 here is CASSSKGLAGGSEQFF. The CDR3 DNA sequence: TGTGCCAGCAGCTCCAAAGGACTAGCGGGAGGATCTGAGCAGTTCTTC. The chain couples TRBV7-9 to TRBJ2-1; 14 bases fit TRBD2. V gave up 4 bases and J gave up 9 bases; unmatched junction bases: 8. Germline CDR1 reads SEHNR; CDR2 reads FQNEAQ (reference sequence). CDR3 length equals 16 residues.